The clone carrying this T cell receptor beta chain has a handful of counts. The antigen remains unidentified. The whole isolated RNA underwent reverse transcription, so sequencing captured expressed TCRB transcripts. Here immunoSEQ multiplex PCR was the method, and the copy in TCRdb shows in-frame clones only, minus some. The sample has 550,000 to 850,000 clones, under 15% seen once. This entry comes from a study of beta chain features in type 1 diabetes. Study background: Over all samples combined, some 99,000,000 sorted cells were examined. Study-wide results and limits: Insertions at VDJ junctions were less frequent in type 1 diabetes patients. These patients also deleted more nucleotides at the same junctions. All four CD4+ subsets from Type 1 diabetes patients carried moderately but significantly shorter TCRB CDR3s. Cells expressing TCR highly could be over-represented by cDNA sequencing.

Germline assignment: CDR1 LNHDA and CDR2 SQIVND (reference sequence). With 5 bases clipped from V and 0 bases from J, the junction kept 4 bases outside the gene matches. The CDR3 is 15 residues long. This TCR derives from a man aged 18 to 29 with type 1 diabetes. This chain links TRBV19 with TRBJ2-3, with TRBD2 identical over 8 bases. What was sequenced was naive CD4+ T cells from blood. CDR3 bases: TGTGCCAGTAGTGGAACTAGCGGCAGCACAGATACGCAGTATTTT. Amino acid sequence: CASSGTSGSTDTQYF.